This T cell receptor beta chain was documented in a study of blood T cell repertoires in COVID-19. Overall study: Donors in the United States, Italy and Spain gave samples during acute or convalescent COVID-19. The analysed material was cDNA or gDNA that came from T cells, B-cell-depleted T cells, or PBMCs.

Authors' processing steps: Researchers report that nucleated cell counts were estimated from reference gene primer amplification. Repertoires were generated with immunoSEQ multiplex PCR, while TCRdb's copy carries only in-frame clones and drops some. That table supplies the V and J calls and clone size; D and trimming were determined from the DNA. This table has roughly 250,000 clones, around 90% appearing once. Sequenced: peripheral blood. The TCR comes from a man in his sixties who had recovered from COVID-19.

CDR3 nucleotide sequence: TGTGCCAGCAGCCGGTACGGGGGGACACAGTACTTC. It is translated as CASSRYGGTQYF. The gene calls are TRBV12-3 or TRBV12-4 and TRBJ2-7, with D possibly TRBD2 on 7 matching bases. V lost 6 bases and J lost 10, with 16 bases in between. CDR3 length equals 12 residues.